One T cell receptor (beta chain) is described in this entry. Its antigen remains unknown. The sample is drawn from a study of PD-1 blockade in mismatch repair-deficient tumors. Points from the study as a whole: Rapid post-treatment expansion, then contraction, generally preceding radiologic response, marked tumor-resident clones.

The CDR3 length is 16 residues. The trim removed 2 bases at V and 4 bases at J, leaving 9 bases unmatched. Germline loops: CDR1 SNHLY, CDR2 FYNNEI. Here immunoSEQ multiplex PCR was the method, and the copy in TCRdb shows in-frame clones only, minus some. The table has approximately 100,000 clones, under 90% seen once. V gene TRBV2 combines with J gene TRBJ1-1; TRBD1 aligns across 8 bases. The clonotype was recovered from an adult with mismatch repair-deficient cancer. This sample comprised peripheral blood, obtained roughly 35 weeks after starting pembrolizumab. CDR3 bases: TGTGCCAGCAGTGAACTGACAGGGGACCCGAGCACTGAAGCTTTCTTT. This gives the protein CASSELTGDPSTEAFF. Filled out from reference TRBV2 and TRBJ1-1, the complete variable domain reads EPEVTQTPSHQVTQMGQEVILRCVPISNHLYFYWYRQILGQKVEFLVSFYNNEISEKSEIFDDQFSVERPDGSNFTLKIRSTKLEDSAMYFCASSELTGDPSTEAFFGQGTRLTVV.